The next 13 T cell receptor beta chains were all read from a single sample in a study of cytomegalovirus exposure and HLA in healthy donors. Sequencing was performed with immunoSEQ multiplex PCR; in TCRdb, only in-frame clones are kept and a portion is missing. This table has some 140,000 clones, over 80% appearing once. Sequenced material: PBMCs. Every receptor here comes from a woman aged 25 to 39 in good health and CMV-seropositive.

This chain links TRBV5-8 with TRBJ2-4, with 8 bases fitting TRBD1. Germline lookup yields CDR1 SGHTS and CDR2 YDEGEE. The V segment lost 5 bases and the J segment 6 bases; nucleotides outside the gene matches: 10. The CDR3 has 15 residues. Here the CDR3 reads CASRLTGGPINIQYF. The DNA of the CDR3 is TGTGCCAGCAGATTAACAGGGGGACCCATAAACATTCAGTACTTC.

The genes are TRBV7-8 and TRBJ1-1; D uncertain. Germline assignment: CDR1 SGHVS and CDR2 FQNEAQ. The CDR3 loop spans 11 amino acids. The V and J ends lost 3 bases and 6 bases respectively, with 5 bases between them. The CDR3 nucleotides read TGTGCCAGCAGCTTCGGAGCTGAAGCTTTCTTT. Translated, it gives CASSFGAEAFF.

The J gene is TRBJ1-4, the V gene TRBV6-6; D unresolved. Between the trimmed V and J ends, which lost 2 bases and 0 bases, there was a span of 10 bases. This CDR3 is 16 amino acids long. The germline gives CDR1 MNHNY, CDR2 SVGAGI (reference sequence). The CDR3 reads CASSYGLGSTNEKLFF. Written as DNA, the CDR3 is TGTGCCAGCAGTTACGGTCTGGGCTCAACTAATGAAAAACTGTTTTTT.

The chain carries TRBV5-1 and TRBJ2-7, with 10 nucleotides matching TRBD1. With 4 bases clipped from V and 6 bases from J, the junction kept 10 bases outside the gene matches. Germline loops: CDR1 SGHRS, CDR2 YFSETQ. CDR3 length equals 15 residues. Written as DNA, the CDR3 is TGCGCCAGCAGCCCGGGGGACAGGGGCCTAGGCGAGCAGTACTTC. This encodes CASSPGDRGLGEQYF.

CDR3 sequence (DNA): TGTGCCAGCTCGTCGACAGGGCCCAACACCGGGGAGCTGTTTTTT. Its protein product is CASSSTGPNTGELFF. The V gene is TRBV18, the J gene TRBJ2-2; 7 bases are shared with TRBD1. CDR3 length: 15 residues. V shed 6 bases, J shed 2 bases, and the junction held 6 bases outside the gene matches. The germline V gene has CDR1 KGHSH and CDR2 LQKENI.

The chain is built from TRBV28 and TRBJ2-7; no reliable D call. Germline CDR1 reads MDHEN; CDR2 reads SYDVKM. The V end was cut by 4 bases, the J end by 6 bases, with 22 bases between. The length of the CDR3 is 16 residues. Here the CDR3 DNA reads TGTGCCAGCAGTTCCCCGAGTGACGCCCCGAGAGGCGAGCAGTACTTC. This encodes CASSSPSDAPRGEQYF.

The V call is TRBV29-1, the J call TRBJ2-1; TRBD2 is a possible D gene (5 bases). Trimming pared 3 bases from V and 7 bases from J, leaving 25 bases between. Germline CDR1 is SQVTM and CDR2 is ANQGSEA. The CDR3 is 17 residues long. CDR3 DNA: TGCAGCGTTGAGGACCCCGAGGGTGGGCAGAGAGCAAATGAGCAGTTCTTC. Encoded protein: CSVEDPEGGQRANEQFF.

This rearrangement joins TRBV6-1 to TRBJ2-7; 12 bases line up with TRBD1. Germline V gene data show CDR1 as MNHNS and CDR2 as SASEGT. The CDR3 contains 17 residues. The junction had 10 bases not matched to a gene; V was cut back by 0 bases and J by 7 bases. The CDR3 sequence: CASSEAGRDRGRWEQYF. The CDR3 coding sequence is TGTGCCAGCAGTGAAGCCGGTCGGGACAGGGGGCGATGGGAGCAGTACTTC.

The chain has TRBV18 and TRBJ2-4, with 7 bases that match TRBD1. J was trimmed by 7 bases and V by 5 bases; bases with no gene match: 8. Germline CDR1 reads KGHSH; CDR2 reads LQKENI. This CDR3 is built from 14 residues. The DNA of the CDR3 is TGTGCCAGCTCAGATGACAGGGTCAGGAACATTCAGTACTTC. Translation gives CASSDDRVRNIQYF.

The chain uses TRBV2 and TRBJ2-6; 9 bases are shared with TRBD1. Germline assignment: CDR1 SNHLY and CDR2 FYNNEI. V shed 9 bases, J shed 0 bases, and the junction held 6 bases outside the gene matches. This CDR3 has 16 residues. The CDR3, as DNA: TGTGCCAGGCCGACAGGGGGAGGCTCTGGGGCCAACGTCCTGACTTTC. This sequence encodes CARPTGGGSGANVLTF.

The CDR3 loop reads CASSITSGDTGELFF. The CDR3 DNA reads TGTGCCAGTAGTATCACTAGCGGGGACACCGGGGAGCTGTTTTTT. V and J are TRBV19 and TRBJ2-2, with 10 bases lining up with TRBD2. The CDR3 loop spans 15 amino acids. Trimming took 3 bases from V and 3 from J; bases not matched to a gene: 1. Germline V CDR1 and CDR2: LNHDA, SQIVND (reference sequence).

The CDR3: CASSLGNPQAHRYF. The CDR3, as DNA: TGCGCCAGCAGCTTGGGTAATCCGCAGGCCCACCGGTATTTT. V is TRBV5-1 and J is TRBJ2-3; D call uncertain. CDR3 length: 14 amino acids. The V end was cut by 0 bases, the J end by 14 bases, with 19 bases between. The germline V gene encodes CDR1 SGHRS and CDR2 YFSETQ.

This chain uses TRBV6-1 with TRBJ2-1, with D uncertain. The CDR3 sequence is 17 residues long. Germline V CDR1 and CDR2: MNHNS, SASEGT. Trimming took 0 bases from V and 0 from J, leaving 12 bases between them. In DNA form, the CDR3 reads TGTGCCAGCAGTGAAGCGCGAGAGCGTTCCTCCTACAATGAGCAGTTCTTC. Protein: CASSEARERSSYNEQFF.